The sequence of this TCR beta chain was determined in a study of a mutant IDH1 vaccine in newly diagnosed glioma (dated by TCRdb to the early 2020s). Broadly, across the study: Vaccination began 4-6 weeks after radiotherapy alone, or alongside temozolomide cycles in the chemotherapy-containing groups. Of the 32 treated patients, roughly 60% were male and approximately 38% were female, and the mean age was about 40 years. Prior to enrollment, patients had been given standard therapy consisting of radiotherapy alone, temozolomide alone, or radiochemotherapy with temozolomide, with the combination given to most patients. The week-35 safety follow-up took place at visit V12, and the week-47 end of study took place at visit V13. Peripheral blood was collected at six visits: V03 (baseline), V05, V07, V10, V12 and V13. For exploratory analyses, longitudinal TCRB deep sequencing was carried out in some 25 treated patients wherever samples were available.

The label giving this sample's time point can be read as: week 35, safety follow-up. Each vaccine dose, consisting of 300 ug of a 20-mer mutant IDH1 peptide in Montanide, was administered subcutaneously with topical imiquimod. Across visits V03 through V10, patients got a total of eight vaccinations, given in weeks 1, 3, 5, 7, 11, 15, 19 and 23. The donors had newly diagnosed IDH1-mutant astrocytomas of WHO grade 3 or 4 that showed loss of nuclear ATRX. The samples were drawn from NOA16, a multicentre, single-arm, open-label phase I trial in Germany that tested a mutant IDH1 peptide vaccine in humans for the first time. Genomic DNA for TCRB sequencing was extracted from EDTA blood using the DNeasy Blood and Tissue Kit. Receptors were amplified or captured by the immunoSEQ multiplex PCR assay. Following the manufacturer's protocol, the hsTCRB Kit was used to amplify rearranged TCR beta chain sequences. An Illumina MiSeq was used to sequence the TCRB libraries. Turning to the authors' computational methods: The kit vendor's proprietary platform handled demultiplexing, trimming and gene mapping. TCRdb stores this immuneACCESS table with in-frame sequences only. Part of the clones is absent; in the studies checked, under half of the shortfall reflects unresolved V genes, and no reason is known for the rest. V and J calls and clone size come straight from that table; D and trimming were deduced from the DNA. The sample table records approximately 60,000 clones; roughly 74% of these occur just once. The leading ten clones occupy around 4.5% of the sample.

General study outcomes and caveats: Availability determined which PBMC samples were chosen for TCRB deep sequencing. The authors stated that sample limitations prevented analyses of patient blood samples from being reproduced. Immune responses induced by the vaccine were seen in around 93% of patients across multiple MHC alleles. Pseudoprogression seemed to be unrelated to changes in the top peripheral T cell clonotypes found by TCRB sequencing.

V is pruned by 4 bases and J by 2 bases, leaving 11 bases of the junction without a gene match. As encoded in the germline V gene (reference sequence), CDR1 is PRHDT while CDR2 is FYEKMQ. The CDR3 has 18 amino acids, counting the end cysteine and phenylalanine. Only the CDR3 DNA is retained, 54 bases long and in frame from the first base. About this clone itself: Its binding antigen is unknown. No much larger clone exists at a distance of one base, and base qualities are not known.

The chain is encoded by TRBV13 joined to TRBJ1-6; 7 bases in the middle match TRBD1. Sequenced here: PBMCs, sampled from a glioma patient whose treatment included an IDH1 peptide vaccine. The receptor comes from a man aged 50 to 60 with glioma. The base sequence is TGTGCCAGCAGCTCCAATCCTACAGGGGCCCCCTATAATTCACCCCTCCACTTT. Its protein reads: CASSSNPTGAPYNSPLHF.